The 13 T cell receptor beta chains in this list originate from one sample, sequenced in a study of cytomegalovirus exposure and HLA in healthy donors. The method was immunoSEQ multiplex PCR; TCRdb's version includes in-frame clones alone and lacks a portion of them. The table shows about 120,000 clones, with around 89% occurring only once. Material for sequencing was PBMCs. These receptors originate from a man aged 18 to 30 in good health and CMV-seronegative.

V gene TRBV29-1 combines with J gene TRBJ2-1; no definite D call. The CDR3 runs to 15 residues. V dropped 3 bases and J dropped 3 bases, with 15 bases sitting between them. Germline CDR1 SQVTM, CDR2 ANQGSEA. The CDR3 coding sequence is TGCAGCGTTGAGGCCCCCGGGTCCTTCTACAATGAGCAGTTCTTC. This encodes CSVEAPGSFYNEQFF.

The rearrangement links TRBV5-4 to TRBJ2-2; tentative D call: TRBD2 (7 bases). CDR3 length equals 14 residues. CDR1 and CDR2 (germline): SGHNT, YYREEE (reference sequence). With 5 bases removed from V and 8 bases from J, the gap between germline ends came to 16 bases. CDR3 nucleotide sequence: TGTGCCAGCAGTTCAAACAGGGAGGGGGGGGAGCTGTTTTTT. Protein sequence: CASSSNREGGELFF.

The chain links TRBV4-1 to TRBJ1-1; possibly TRBD1 for D (5 bases). The length of the CDR3 is 18 residues. Between the trimmed V and J ends, which lost 4 bases and 3 bases, there was a span of 24 bases. CDR1 MGHRA and CDR2 YSYEKL come from the germline V gene. CDR3 region: CASSPRYRQNPTDTEAFF. The CDR3 region has the DNA TGCGCCAGCAGCCCCCGCTACCGACAGAACCCGACCGACACTGAAGCTTTCTTT.

The chain joins TRBV6-1 to TRBJ1-6; no definite D call. The CDR3 runs 14 residues. Germline V lookup: CDR1 MNHNS, CDR2 SASEGT. V was trimmed by 6 bases and J by 7 bases, leaving 13 bases between them. CDR3 DNA sequence: TGTGCCAGCAGCGTAGGACTCCGAAATTCACCCCTCCACTTT. It specifies CASSVGLRNSPLHF.

The rearrangement uses TRBV6-4 and TRBJ2-1; 13 bases are a match to TRBD2. CDR3 size: 20 residues. The V gene's germline CDR1 is MRHNA and CDR2 SNTAGT. Trimming cost V 6 bases and J 1 base; bases outside gene matches: 15. The CDR3 nucleotides read TGTGCCAGCAGCGAGAACGGACTAGCGGGGGTCTCGAATTCCTACAATGAGCAGTTCTTC. Encoded protein: CASSENGLAGVSNSYNEQFF.

The rearrangement uses TRBV5-4 and TRBJ2-2; perhaps TRBD1 as D (6 bases). This CDR3 comprises 16 residues. Germline CDR1 SGHNT, CDR2 YYREEE (reference sequence). V lost 2 bases and J lost 3, with 14 bases in between. CDR3 loop: CASSLSRQADTGELFF. CDR3 DNA: TGTGCCAGCAGCTTAAGCCGACAGGCGGACACCGGGGAGCTGTTTTTT.

This chain joins TRBV2 and TRBJ1-5, with D possibly matching TRBD1 (6 bases). V was pared by 6 bases and J by 2 bases, with 8 bases between. This CDR3 contains 13 residues. Germline CDR1 is SNHLY and CDR2 is FYNNEI. CDR3 residues: CASSPGGNQPQHF. The DNA of the CDR3 is TGTGCCAGCAGCCCAGGGGGCAATCAGCCCCAGCATTTT.

The CDR3 protein is CSVAGLAVNEQFF. Written as DNA, the CDR3 is TGCAGCGTAGCGGGACTAGCGGTTAATGAGCAGTTCTTC. The rearrangement joins TRBV29-1 to TRBJ2-1, with TRBD2 matching 11 bases. Germline CDR1 reads SQVTM; CDR2 reads ANQGSEA. The CDR3 sequence is 13 residues long. V shed 6 bases, J shed 7 bases, and the junction held 5 bases outside the gene matches.

This rearrangement joins TRBV5-1 to TRBJ1-4; TRBD1 matches at 11 bases. The V gene's germline CDR1 is SGHRS and CDR2 YFSETQ. The CDR3 runs to 15 residues. Trimming cost V 2 bases and J 5 bases; bases outside gene matches: 2. The CDR3 loop is CASSLRTGGNEKLFF. Here the CDR3 DNA reads TGCGCCAGCAGCTTACGGACAGGGGGCAATGAAAAACTGTTTTTT.

This clone was counted only a few times. The chain links TRBV10-2 to TRBJ1-2, with 7 bases aligning to TRBD1. Germline trimming cut 10 bases from V and 0 bases from J; bases unmatched to any gene: 8. The germline V gene has CDR1 WSHSY and CDR2 SAAADI. This CDR3 spans 14 amino acids. CDR3 region: CATNSRGTNYGYTF. In DNA, the CDR3 is TGCGCCACCAACTCCAGGGGGACTAACTATGGCTACACCTTC.

The chain employs TRBV4-1 and TRBJ1-5; no reliable D call. Germline CDR1 reads MGHRA; CDR2 reads YSYEKL. This CDR3 is 15 amino acids long. V was clipped by 1 base and J by 3 bases, with 10 bases between them. CDR3 DNA sequence: TGCGCCAGCAGCCAAGGCTGGCAGGTCAATCAGCCCCAGCATTTT. Protein: CASSQGWQVNQPQHF.

The V gene is TRBV28, the J gene TRBJ2-7, with 8 nucleotides matching TRBD1. With 4 bases clipped from V and 2 bases from J, the junction kept 4 bases outside the gene matches. Germline-derived CDR1 and CDR2 are MDHEN and SYDVKM. The CDR3 is 14 amino acids. The CDR3, as DNA: TGTGCCAGCAGTTCTAAGGACAGGGCCTACGAGCAGTACTTC. This codes for CASSSKDRAYEQYF.

The V and J genes are TRBV6-5 and TRBJ1-1; D unresolved. Trimming removed 5 bases from V and 9 bases from J, with 10 bases in between. CDR1 and CDR2 (germline): MNHEY, SVGAGI. This CDR3 region has 11 residues. CDR3 loop: CASSAGVQAFF. In DNA, the CDR3 is TGTGCCAGCAGTGCCGGGGTTCAAGCTTTCTTT.